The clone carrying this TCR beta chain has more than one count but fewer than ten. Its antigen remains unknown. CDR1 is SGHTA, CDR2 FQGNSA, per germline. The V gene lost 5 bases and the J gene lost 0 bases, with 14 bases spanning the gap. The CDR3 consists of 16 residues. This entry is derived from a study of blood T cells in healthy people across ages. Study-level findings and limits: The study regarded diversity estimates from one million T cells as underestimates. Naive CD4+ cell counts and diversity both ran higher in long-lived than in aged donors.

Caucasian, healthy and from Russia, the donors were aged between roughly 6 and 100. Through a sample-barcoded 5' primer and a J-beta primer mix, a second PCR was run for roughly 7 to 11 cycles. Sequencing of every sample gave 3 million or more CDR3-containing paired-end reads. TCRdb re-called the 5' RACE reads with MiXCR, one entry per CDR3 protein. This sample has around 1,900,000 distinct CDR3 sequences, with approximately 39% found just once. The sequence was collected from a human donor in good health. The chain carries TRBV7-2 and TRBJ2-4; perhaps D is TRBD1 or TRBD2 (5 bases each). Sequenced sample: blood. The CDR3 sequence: CASSVSGTPAKNIQYF. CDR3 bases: TGTGCCAGCAGCGTATCCGGGACGCCAGCCAAAAACATTCAGTACTTC. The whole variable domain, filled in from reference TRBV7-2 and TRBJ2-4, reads GAGVSQSPSNKVTEKGKDVELRCDPISGHTALYWYRQSLGQGLEFLIYFQGNSAPDKSGLPSDRFSAERTGGSVSTLTIQRTQQEDSAVYLCASSVSGTPAKNIQYFGAGTRLSVL.